What follows are 21 T cell receptor beta chains derived from one specimen sequenced in a study of graft-versus-host responses after intestinal transplantation. The table came from immunoSEQ multiplex PCR; TCRdb's copy has only in-frame clones and leaves some out. The data contain approximately 70,000 clones, approximately 92% of them seen just once; the ten biggest clones take up 6.5% to 8%. The sequenced sample was bone marrow, obtained approximately 100 weeks after intestinal transplantation. The receptors were gathered from a human patient who received an intestinal transplant, so some T cells may come from the graft donor.

The DNA of the CDR3 is TGTGCCAGCAGTTCCCTTTCGGAAGGGGGCACCGGGGAGCTGTTTTTT. Its protein product is CASSSLSEGGTGELFF. The chain couples TRBV27 to TRBJ2-2, with D tentatively TRBD1 (6 bases). Germline-derived CDR1 and CDR2 are MNHEY and SMNVEV (reference sequence). V lost 4 bases to trimming and J lost 4 bases, with 16 bases between them. The CDR3 has 16 amino acids.

The count of this clone is one. The CDR3 region is CASSQDPSSGANVLTF. In DNA form, the CDR3 reads TGTGCCAGCAGCCAAGACCCGAGCTCTGGGGCCAACGTCCTGACTTTC. The chain has TRBV14 and TRBJ2-6; D remains unclear. Germline loops: CDR1 SGHDN, CDR2 FVKESK. The V end was cut by 0 bases, the J end by 0 bases, with 6 bases between. This CDR3 comprises 16 residues. Drawing the rest from reference TRBV14 and TRBJ2-6, the complete variable domain is EAGVTQFPSHSVIEKGQTVTLRCDPISGHDNLYWYRRVMGKEIKFLLHFVKESKQDESGMPNNRFLAERTGGTYSTLKVQPAELEDSGVYFCASSQDPSSGANVLTFGAGSRLTVL.

The rearrangement links TRBV6-4 to TRBJ1-6, with no clear D. Trimming pared 3 bases from V and 4 bases from J, leaving 7 bases between. This CDR3 spans 14 amino acids. Per the germline V gene, CDR1 is MRHNA and CDR2 is SNTAGT. The CDR3 is CASSETFYNSPLHF. CDR3 DNA sequence: TGTGCCAGCAGTGAGACATTTTATAATTCACCCCTCCACTTT.

The chain employs TRBV11-2 and TRBJ1-2; D not resolved. Trimming removed 0 bases from V and 0 bases from J, with 11 bases in between. In germline, CDR1 is SGHAT, CDR2 FQNNGV. The length of the CDR3 is 16 residues. DNA of the CDR3: TGTGCCAGCAGCTTAGAAGTCGGCCTTCCTAACTATGGCTACACCTTC. Encoded protein: CASSLEVGLPNYGYTF.

This rearrangement joins TRBV29-1 to TRBJ2-1; 8 nucleotides agree with TRBD2. This CDR3 is built from 16 residues. After removal of 4 bases from V and 5 bases from J, the junction contained 13 bases not matched to a gene. Germline V gives CDR1 SQVTM, CDR2 ANQGSEA. The CDR3: CSVARLLAGGDNEQFF. CDR3 coding DNA: TGCAGCGTTGCGCGTCTCTTGGCGGGAGGAGACAATGAGCAGTTCTTC.

This clone is a singleton in its sample. The CDR3 loop is CASSFQSGETGELFF. The CDR3 bases are TGCGCCAGCAGCTTTCAGAGCGGGGAGACCGGGGAGCTGTTTTTT. The chain employs TRBV5-1 and TRBJ2-2; TRBD2 agrees at 7 bases. Germline V lookup: CDR1 SGHRS, CDR2 YFSETQ. With V trimmed by 2 bases and J by 5 bases, 6 bases remained unmatched. This CDR3 comprises 15 residues.

The chain carries TRBV6-1 and TRBJ1-4; possible D gene TRBD1, 5 bases. CDR1 MNHNS and CDR2 SASEGT come from the germline V gene. The V end lost 1 base, the J end lost 8 bases, and 23 bases lay between the germline ends. This CDR3 comprises 18 residues. CDR3 sequence reads: CASSEEAAGPITREKLFF. DNA for the CDR3: TGTGCCAGCAGTGAAGAAGCAGCGGGACCAATTACTAGGGAAAAACTGTTTTTT.

The rearrangement joins TRBV11-2 to TRBJ1-2; TRBD1 might be the D (6 bases). CDR3 length: 17 residues. V lost 2 bases and J lost 2, with 18 bases in between. Germline lookup yields CDR1 SGHAT and CDR2 FQNNGV. CDR3 coding DNA: TGTGCCAGCAGCTTATCCAGTATCTGGGGGCCGAACTATGGCTACACCTTC. It encodes CASSLSSIWGPNYGYTF.

The CDR3 sequence is CASSYSGLNTEAFF. The CDR3 nucleotides are TGTGCCAGCAGTTATTCTGGACTGAACACTGAAGCTTTCTTT. J is TRBJ1-1 and V is TRBV6-5; D not certain. Germline lookup yields CDR1 MNHEY and CDR2 SVGAGI. This CDR3 is 14 amino acids long. V gave up 3 bases and J gave up 0 bases, with 8 bases separating them.

The V call is TRBV14, the J call TRBJ1-6; 11 bases line up with TRBD1. Germline values: CDR1 SGHDN, CDR2 FVKESK. The CDR3 has 14 residues. V lost 3 bases, J lost 10 bases, and 2 bases stayed unmatched. The CDR3 DNA reads as TGTGCCAGCAGCCAGGGGGACAGGGGGTCACCCCTCCACTTT. Translating gives CASSQGDRGSPLHF.

This chain connects TRBV7-6 to TRBJ1-4; D uncertain. CDR1 and CDR2 from the germline V gene are SGHVS and FNYEAQ. The V and J ends lost 5 bases and 0 bases respectively, with 10 bases between them. The CDR3 is made up of 15 amino acids. As DNA, the CDR3 is TGTGCCAGCAGCCCAAACGGGGCAACTAATGAAAAACTGTTTTTT. This sequence encodes CASSPNGATNEKLFF.

The chain couples TRBV20-1 to TRBJ1-2, with TRBD1 as a possible D gene (6 bases). The V and J ends lost 6 bases and 9 bases respectively, with 14 bases between them. Germline CDR1 DFQATT, CDR2 SNEGSKA (reference sequence). This CDR3 is 11 amino acids long. The CDR3 nucleotides are TGCAGTGCACACCCCAGGGGCAGCTACACCTTC. Translation: CSAHPRGSYTF.

The V gene is TRBV9, the J gene TRBJ2-5; D remains ambiguous. V gave up 3 bases and J gave up 3 bases, with 6 bases separating them. The CDR3 runs 12 residues. Germline lookup yields CDR1 SGDLS and CDR2 YYNGEE. CDR3 amino acids: CASSDVKETQYF. CDR3 in DNA: TGTGCCAGCAGCGACGTGAAAGAGACCCAGTACTTC.

The chain couples TRBV14 to TRBJ2-7; 7 bases are a match to TRBD1. Trimming removed 5 bases from V and 5 bases from J; junction bases left unmatched: 12. The CDR3 extends over 15 amino acids. Germline CDR1 is SGHDN and CDR2 is FVKESK. The DNA for the CDR3 is TGTGCCAGCAGCTCCTCCGGGACAGTCTTTGACGAGCAGTACTTC. Its translation is CASSSSGTVFDEQYF.

The chain carries TRBV11-1 and TRBJ2-1, with D possibly TRBD1 on 6 matching bases. The CDR3 contains 15 residues. V was clipped by 5 bases and J by 1 base, with 12 bases between them. In germline, CDR1 is SGHAT, CDR2 FQDESV (reference sequence). CDR3 loop: CASSARGGSYNEQFF. The DNA for the CDR3 is TGTGCCAGCAGCGCCAGAGGGGGTTCCTACAATGAGCAGTTCTTC.

J is TRBJ2-3 and V is TRBV9, with TRBD1 matching over 8 bases. CDR1 is SGDLS, CDR2 YYNGEE, per germline. The length of the CDR3 is 17 residues. V gave up 3 bases and J gave up 4 bases; unmatched junction bases: 13. The CDR3 region has the DNA TGTGCCAGCAGCGCGAATCAGGGGGCAATTATCGCAGATACGCAGTATTTT. It codes for CASSANQGAIIADTQYF.

V gene TRBV4-1 combines with J gene TRBJ2-1, with 10 positions matching TRBD2. Trimming at V came to 4 bases and at J to 4 bases, leaving 7 bases not matched to a gene. Germline-derived CDR1 and CDR2 are MGHRA and YSYEKL. This CDR3 contains 16 residues. The CDR3: CASSRLLAGSYNEQFF. As DNA, the CDR3 is TGCGCCAGCAGCCGTCTACTAGCGGGGTCTTACAATGAGCAGTTCTTC.

This clone was observed once. This chain uses TRBV6-6 with TRBJ1-5; D is uncertain. CDR3 size: 13 residues. V was pared by 1 base and J by 4 bases, with 5 bases between. Germline CDR1 reads MNHNY; CDR2 reads SVGAGI (reference sequence). This CDR3 reads CASSYWGNQPQHF. The CDR3 bases are TGTGCCAGCAGTTACTGGGGTAATCAGCCCCAGCATTTT.

In this sample, this clone turned up once. This chain connects TRBV5-3 to TRBJ1-5, with D possibly TRBD1 on 5 matching bases. TRBV5-3 is given ORF status, its function remaining uncertain. The CDR3 covers 15 residues. Trimming shortened V by 4 bases and J by 7 bases, and 18 bases separated the two germline ends. CDR3 DNA: TGTGCCAGAAGCGTACCGACAATCGGGGGGCAGCCCCAGCATTTT. Translation: CARSVPTIGGQPQHF.

Concerning this clone: Its ends do not fully match the called genes, so a read error is possible. This chain connects TRBV18 to TRBJ2-1; D is ambiguous. The germline CDR1 and CDR2 sequences are KGHSH and LQKENI. This CDR3 is built from 15 residues. Here the CDR3 DNA reads TGTGCCAGCTCGCCACTCGGTAGGCCGTACAATGAGCAGTTCTTC. Its protein is CASSPLGRPYNEQFF. The full variable domain, completed using reference TRBV18 and TRBJ2-1, is NAGVMQNPRHLVRRRGQEARLRCSPMKGHSHVYWYRQLPEEGLKFMVYLQKENIIDESGMPKERFSAEFPKEGPSILRIQQVVRGDSAAYFCASSPLGRPYNEQFFGPGTRLTVL.

V usage is TRBV6-6 and J usage is TRBJ2-7; TRBD1 matches 8 bases. V was pared by 6 bases and J by 5 bases, with 12 bases of the junction left unmatched. The CDR3 covers 15 residues. Germline V gene lookup returns CDR1 MNHNY and CDR2 SVGAGI (reference sequence). CDR3 sequence reads: CASRDTARGLNEQYF. CDR3 nucleotide sequence: TGTGCCAGCAGGGACACCGCCAGGGGGCTCAACGAGCAGTACTTC.